These 17 T cell receptor beta chains were sequenced from one sample in a study of CD8 T cells in ankylosing spondylitis. TCRdb ran MiXCR on the 5' RACE reads and lists one entry per CDR3 protein. The table shows approximately 140,000 distinct CDR3 sequences, with 7% to 10% occurring only once. Sequencing input: synovial fluid, either unsorted or a sorted T cell fraction (not recorded which). These receptors all come from a male donor with ankylosing spondylitis.

V gene TRBV20-1 combines with J gene TRBJ2-2; TRBD1 matches 8 bases. Per the germline V gene, CDR1 is DFQATT and CDR2 is SNEGSKA (reference sequence). Trimming removed 5 bases from V and 1 base from J; junction bases left unmatched: 9. The CDR3 consists of 16 residues. The CDR3 DNA reads as TGCAGTGCTGAGGACAGGGCCCCCAAGAACACCGGGGAGCTGTTTTTT. It specifies CSAEDRAPKNTGELFF.

V gene TRBV27 combines with J gene TRBJ1-5, with 7 bases that match TRBD1. CDR3 size: 15 residues. With 3 bases clipped from V and 6 bases from J, the junction kept 8 bases outside the gene matches. Germline CDR1 and CDR2: MNHEY and SMNVEV (reference sequence). CDR3 loop: CASSFTGEGVQPQHF. In nucleotides, the CDR3 is TGTGCCAGCAGTTTTACAGGGGAGGGCGTTCAGCCCCAGCATTTT.

The sample holds many counts of this clonotype. This sequence joins TRBV15 and TRBJ1-3; D unresolved. Germline V gene data show CDR1 as LNHNV and CDR2 as YYDKDF (reference sequence). V lost 3 bases, J lost 3 bases, and 15 bases lay in between. This CDR3 spans 16 amino acids. As DNA, the CDR3 is TGTGCCACCAGCAGGGGAACAGCTCGGGGTGGAAACACCATATATTTT. Translating it yields CATSRGTARGGNTIYF.

The V and J genes are TRBV5-4 and TRBJ2-1; D could derive from TRBD1 or TRBD2 (5 bases each). The germline V gene encodes CDR1 SGHNT and CDR2 YYREEE (reference sequence). The CDR3 runs to 15 residues. Deletions cut 4 bases from V and 0 bases from J, with 11 bases between. The CDR3 DNA is TGTGCCAGCAGCCGCCGGGACCACTCCTACAATGAGCAGTTCTTC. Protein sequence: CASSRRDHSYNEQFF. The whole variable domain, filled in from reference TRBV5-4 and TRBJ2-1, reads ETGVTQSPTHLIKTRGQQVTLRCSSQSGHNTVSWYQQALGQGPQFIFQYYREEENGRGNFPPRFSGLQFPNYSSELNVNALELDDSALYLCASSRRDHSYNEQFFGPGTRLTVL.

This clonotype came up a few times. V gene TRBV12-3 or TRBV12-4 combines with J gene TRBJ2-3, with D maybe TRBD2 (6 bases). This CDR3 comprises 15 residues. V shed 6 bases and J shed 5 bases, with 18 bases lying between them. DNA for the CDR3: TGTGCCAGCAGCCCGACTAGGGTGATGGGAGATACGCAGTATTTT. Protein sequence: CASSPTRVMGDTQYF.

This clonotype was observed many times. The chain joins TRBV3-1 to TRBJ1-3; no definite D call. The CDR3 totals 15 residues. V dropped 4 bases and J dropped 7 bases, with 17 bases sitting between them. Germline lookup yields CDR1 LGHDT and CDR2 YNNKEL (reference sequence). For the CDR3, the DNA is TGTGCCAGCAGCCTTGGAATACCCCTGAGGAACACCATATATTTT. Translated: CASSLGIPLRNTIYF. Full variable domain (outside the CDR3, taken from reference TRBV3-1 and TRBJ1-3): DTAVSQTPKYLVTQMGNDKSIKCEQNLGHDTMYWYKQDSKKFLKIMFSYNNKELIINETVPNRFSPKSPDKAHLNLHINSLELGDSAVYFCASSLGIPLRNTIYFGEGSWLTVV.

The rearrangement joins TRBV3-1 to TRBJ2-7, with 12 positions matching TRBD2. The CDR3 runs to 15 residues. V dropped 4 bases and J dropped 4; count of bases not matched to a gene: 5. Germline V gene data show CDR1 as LGHDT and CDR2 as YNNKEL (reference sequence). The CDR3 loop reads CASSPRTSGKYEQYF. Here the CDR3 DNA reads TGTGCCAGCAGCCCCCGGACTAGCGGGAAGTACGAGCAGTACTTC.

The chain uses TRBV7-9 and TRBJ1-2; TRBD1 aligns across 8 bases. The J segment lost 4 bases and the V segment lost 3 bases, leaving 7 bases of the junction unmatched. CDR3 size: 15 residues. Germline lookup yields CDR1 SEHNR and CDR2 FQNEAQ (reference sequence). The CDR3, as DNA: TGTGCCAGCAGCTTCCGACAGGGGCCACGCTATGGCTACACCTTC. Translating it yields CASSFRQGPRYGYTF.

The sample holds a few counts of this clonotype. The genes are TRBV3-1 and TRBJ2-2; the D is unclear. V lost 3 bases and J lost 3, with 2 bases in between. Germline CDR1 LGHDT, CDR2 YNNKEL (reference sequence). The CDR3 length is 12 residues. CDR3 DNA: TGTGCCAGCAGCCAGGACACCGGGGAGCTGTTTTTT. Amino acid sequence: CASSQDTGELFF. Drawing the rest from reference TRBV3-1 and TRBJ2-2, the complete variable domain is DTAVSQTPKYLVTQMGNDKSIKCEQNLGHDTMYWYKQDSKKFLKIMFSYNNKELIINETVPNRFSPKSPDKAHLNLHINSLELGDSAVYFCASSQDTGELFFGEGSRLTVL.

The V gene is TRBV20-1, the J gene TRBJ2-2; the match to TRBD1 covers 8 bases. CDR3 length: 16 residues. V was pared by 3 bases and J by 5 bases, with 11 bases of the junction left unmatched. Germline CDR1 DFQATT, CDR2 SNEGSKA (reference sequence). In nucleotides, the CDR3 is TGCAGTGCTAGTGTCCGGGACAGGAGAGGAACCGGGGAGCTGTTTTTT. It yields the protein CSASVRDRRGTGELFF.

Comments on this clonotype: With a much larger clone just one base away, this may be a read error. The chain carries TRBV5-1 and TRBJ2-1; the match to TRBD2 covers 7 bases. Germline V gives CDR1 SGHRS, CDR2 YFSETQ. The CDR3 is 15 amino acids. The ends lost 3 bases at V and 5 bases at J; junction bases unmatched: 8. The chain's CDR3 is CASSSELAVDNEQFF. CDR3 DNA: TGCGCCAGCAGCTCGGAGCTAGCGGTTGACAATGAGCAGTTCTTC.

This clonotype was counted only a few times. The chain joins TRBV5-1 to TRBJ1-6; unclear D gene. CDR3 length equals 15 residues. Trimming shortened V by 2 bases and J by 10 bases, and 16 bases separated the two germline ends. Germline loops: CDR1 SGHRS, CDR2 YFSETQ. CDR3 in DNA: TGCGCCAGCAGCTTAGGAGGCCAGGCTGGGTCACCCCTCCACTTT. It encodes CASSLGGQAGSPLHF.

This clonotype showed up many times. The chain combines TRBV5-1 with TRBJ2-2, with D unresolved. Trimming stripped 2 bases from V and 0 bases from J, with 8 bases between. CDR3 length: 15 amino acids. Looked up from germline, CDR1 is SGHRS and CDR2 is YFSETQ. The CDR3 DNA sequence: TGCGCCAGCAGCTTCTACACCCCGAACACCGGGGAGCTGTTTTTT. Its translation: CASSFYTPNTGELFF.

This clonotype was counted between two and nine times. The chain couples TRBV5-1 to TRBJ2-3; possible D gene TRBD1, 6 bases. Germline V gene lookup returns CDR1 SGHRS and CDR2 YFSETQ. V lost 6 bases and J 0 bases, leaving 11 bases between the germline ends. The CDR3 extends over 14 amino acids. The CDR3 DNA sequence: TGCGCCAGCAACGCAGGGGCGAGCACAGATACGCAGTATTTT. This translates into CASNAGASTDTQYF.

This clonotype came up a few times. The V and J genes are TRBV24-1 and TRBJ2-2; possibly TRBD2 for D (6 bases). Germline loops: CDR1 KGHDR, CDR2 SFDVKD. The CDR3 length is 15 residues. V was shortened by 4 bases and J by 4 bases, with 12 bases between the two germline ends. The CDR3 DNA follows: TGTGCCACCAGTGAGTTAAAGGGAGGCACCGGGGAGCTGTTTTTT. This translates into CATSELKGGTGELFF.

This clonotype was seen repeatedly, ten times or more. This chain joins TRBV7-9 and TRBJ2-7; no definite D call. The length of the CDR3 is 11 residues. Trimming pared 2 bases from V and 7 bases from J, leaving 6 bases between. Germline V CDR1 and CDR2: SEHNR, FQNEAQ (reference sequence). The chain's CDR3 is CASSLSREQYF. DNA for the CDR3: TGTGCCAGCAGCTTATCGCGGGAGCAGTACTTC.

This clonotype was observed at least ten times. This sequence joins TRBV28 and TRBJ1-2, with D unresolved. The CDR3 is 11 residues long. V was trimmed by 8 bases and J by 4 bases, leaving 8 bases between them. Per germline, CDR1 MDHEN and CDR2 SYDVKM. CDR3: CASSATYGYTF. The CDR3 nucleotides read TGTGCCAGCTCGGCGACCTATGGCTACACCTTC.